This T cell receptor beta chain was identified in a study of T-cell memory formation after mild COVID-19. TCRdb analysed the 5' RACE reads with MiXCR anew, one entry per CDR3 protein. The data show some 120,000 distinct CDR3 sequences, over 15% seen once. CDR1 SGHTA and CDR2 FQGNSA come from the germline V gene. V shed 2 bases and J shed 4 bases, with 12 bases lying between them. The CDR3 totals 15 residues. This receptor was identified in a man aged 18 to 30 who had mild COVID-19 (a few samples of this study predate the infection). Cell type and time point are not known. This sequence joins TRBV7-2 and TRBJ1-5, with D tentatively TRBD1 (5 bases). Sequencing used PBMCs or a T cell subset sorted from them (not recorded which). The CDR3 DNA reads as TGTGCCAGCAGCTTATGGGGACTGACGAATCAGCCCCAGCATTTT. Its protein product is CASSLWGLTNQPQHF.